This T cell receptor beta chain was sequenced during a study of cytomegalovirus exposure and HLA in healthy donors. Study details: The 90 to 150 validation repertoires, a later analysis reported, used the same platform as the 650 to 800 repertoires from the first cohort.

Repertoires were generated with immunoSEQ multiplex PCR, while TCRdb's copy carries only in-frame clones and drops some. The data hold roughly 100,000 clones, with less than 90% observed a single time. V lost 3 bases and J lost 0, with 9 bases in between. From germline, CDR1 is MNHEY and CDR2 SVGAGI. The CDR3 spans 15 residues. The V and J genes are TRBV6-5 and TRBJ2-4; no definite D call. Specimen: PBMCs. The source of this sequence is a woman between 18 and 29 years old in good health and CMV-seropositive. The CDR3 DNA reads TGTGCCAGCAGTTATTCGGTTCTAGCCAAAAACATTCAGTACTTC. Translation gives CASSYSVLAKNIQYF.